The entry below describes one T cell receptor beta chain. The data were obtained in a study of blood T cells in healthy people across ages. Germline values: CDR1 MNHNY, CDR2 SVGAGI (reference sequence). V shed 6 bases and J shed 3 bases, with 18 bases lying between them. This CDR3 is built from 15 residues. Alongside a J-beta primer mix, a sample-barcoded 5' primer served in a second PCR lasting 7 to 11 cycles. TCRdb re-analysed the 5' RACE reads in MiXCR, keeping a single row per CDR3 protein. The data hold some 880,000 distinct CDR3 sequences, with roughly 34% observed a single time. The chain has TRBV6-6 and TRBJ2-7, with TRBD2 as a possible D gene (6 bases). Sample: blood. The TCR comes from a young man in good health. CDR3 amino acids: CASRSSRGENYEQYF. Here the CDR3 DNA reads TGTGCCAGCAGATCCTCTCGCGGGGAGAACTACGAGCAGTACTTC.